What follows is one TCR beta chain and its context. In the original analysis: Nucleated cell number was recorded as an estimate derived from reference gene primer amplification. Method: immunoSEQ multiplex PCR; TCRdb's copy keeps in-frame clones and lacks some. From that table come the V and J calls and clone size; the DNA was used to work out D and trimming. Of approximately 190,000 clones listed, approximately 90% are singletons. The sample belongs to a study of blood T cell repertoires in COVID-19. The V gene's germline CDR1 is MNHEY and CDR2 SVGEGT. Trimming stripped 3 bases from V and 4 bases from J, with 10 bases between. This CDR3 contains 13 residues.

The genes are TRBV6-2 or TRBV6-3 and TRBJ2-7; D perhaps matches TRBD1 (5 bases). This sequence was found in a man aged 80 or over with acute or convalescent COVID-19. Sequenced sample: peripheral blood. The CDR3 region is CASSYKGIYEQYV. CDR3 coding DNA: TGTGCCAGCAGTTATAAGGGGATTTACGAGCAGTACGTC.